This TCR beta chain was identified in a study of blood T cell repertoires in COVID-19. The wider study: Specimens from acute and convalescent COVID-19 originated in the United States, Italy and Spain. Sources were T cells, B-cell-depleted T cells, or PBMCs; the material itself was cDNA or gDNA.

Profiled with immunoSEQ multiplex PCR; TCRdb holds only in-frame clones, not every one. Here the sample spans more than 200,000 clones, around 83% being singletons. This clone was seen just once. The length of the CDR3 is 14 residues. Trimming cost V 7 bases and J 1 base; bases outside gene matches: 7. CDR1 SGHTS and CDR2 YDEGEE come from the germline V gene. The material sequenced was peripheral blood. The TCR sequence derives from a woman aged 45-65 years with acute or convalescent COVID-19. The chain is built from TRBV5-8 and TRBJ1-1; 7 nucleotides agree with TRBD1. CDR3 coding DNA: TGTGCCAGCTCGGACAGGTGGGGGAACACTGAAGCTTTCTTT. Protein: CASSDRWGNTEAFF.